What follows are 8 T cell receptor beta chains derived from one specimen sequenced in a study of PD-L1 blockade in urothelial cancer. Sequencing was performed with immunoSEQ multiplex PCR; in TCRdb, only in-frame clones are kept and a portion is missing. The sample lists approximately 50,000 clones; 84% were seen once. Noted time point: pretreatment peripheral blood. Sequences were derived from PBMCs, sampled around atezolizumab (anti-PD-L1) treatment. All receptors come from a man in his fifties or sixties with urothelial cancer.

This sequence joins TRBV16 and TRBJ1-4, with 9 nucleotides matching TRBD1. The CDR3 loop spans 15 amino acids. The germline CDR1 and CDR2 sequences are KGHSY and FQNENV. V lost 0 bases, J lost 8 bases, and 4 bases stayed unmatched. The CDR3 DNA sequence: TGTGCCAGCAGCCAATCCGGGACAGGGCGCGAAAAACTGTTTTTT. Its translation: CASSQSGTGREKLFF.

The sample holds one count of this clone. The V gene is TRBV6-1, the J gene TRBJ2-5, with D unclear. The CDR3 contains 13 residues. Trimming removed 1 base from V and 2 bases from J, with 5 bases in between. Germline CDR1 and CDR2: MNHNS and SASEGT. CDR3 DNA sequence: TGTGCCAGCAGTGAAGTGCTACAAGAGACCCAGTACTTC. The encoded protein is CASSEVLQETQYF.

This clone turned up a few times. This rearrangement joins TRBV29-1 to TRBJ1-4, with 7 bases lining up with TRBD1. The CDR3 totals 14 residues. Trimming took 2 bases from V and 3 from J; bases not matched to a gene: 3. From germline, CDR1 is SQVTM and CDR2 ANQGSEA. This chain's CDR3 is CSVETGTANEKLFF. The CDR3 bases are TGCAGCGTTGAAACCGGGACAGCTAATGAAAAACTGTTTTTT.

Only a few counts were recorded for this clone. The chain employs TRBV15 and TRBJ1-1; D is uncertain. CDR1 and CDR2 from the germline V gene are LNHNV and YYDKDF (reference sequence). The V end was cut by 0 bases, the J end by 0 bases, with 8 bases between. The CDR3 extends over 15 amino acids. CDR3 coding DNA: TGTGCCACCAGCAGAGACCCAGGCATGAACACTGAAGCTTTCTTT. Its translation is CATSRDPGMNTEAFF.

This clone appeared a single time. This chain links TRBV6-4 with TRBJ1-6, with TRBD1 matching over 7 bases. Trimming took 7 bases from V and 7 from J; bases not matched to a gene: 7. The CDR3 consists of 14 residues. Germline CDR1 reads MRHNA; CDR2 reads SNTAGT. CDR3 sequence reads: CASKETGSNSPLHF. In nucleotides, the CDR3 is TGTGCCAGCAAAGAGACAGGGAGCAATTCACCCCTCCACTTT.

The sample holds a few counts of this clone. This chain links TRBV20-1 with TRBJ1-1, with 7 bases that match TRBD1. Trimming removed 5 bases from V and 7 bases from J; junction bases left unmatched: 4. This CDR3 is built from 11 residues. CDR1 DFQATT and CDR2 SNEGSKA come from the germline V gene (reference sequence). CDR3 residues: CSAPDRFEAFF. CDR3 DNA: TGCAGTGCTCCGGACAGGTTTGAAGCTTTCTTT.

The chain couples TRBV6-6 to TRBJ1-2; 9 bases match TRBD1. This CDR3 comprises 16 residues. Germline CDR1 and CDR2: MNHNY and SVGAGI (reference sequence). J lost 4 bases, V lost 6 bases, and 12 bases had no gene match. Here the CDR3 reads CASSRQPGTGSYGYTF. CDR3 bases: TGTGCCAGCAGCCGTCAGCCCGGGACAGGGAGCTATGGCTACACCTTC.

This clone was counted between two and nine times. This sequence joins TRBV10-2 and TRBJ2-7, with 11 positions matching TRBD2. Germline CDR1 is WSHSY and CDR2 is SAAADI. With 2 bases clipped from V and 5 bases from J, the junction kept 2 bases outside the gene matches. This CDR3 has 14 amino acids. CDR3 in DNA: TGCGCCAGCAGTGAGACTAGCGGGAGTCACGAGCAGTACTTC. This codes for CASSETSGSHEQYF.